The next 22 T cell receptor beta chains were all read from a single sample in a study of shared clonotypes between healthy human individuals. Clones were sequenced by immunoSEQ multiplex PCR, and TCRdb holds only the in-frame ones, with some missing. Here the sample spans nearly 1,000,000 clones, approximately 80% being singletons. The specimen was memory CD4+ T cells sorted from blood. Noted subset: CD45RA-negative fraction. These receptor sequences come from a man aged 18 to 30 in good health.

The rearrangement links TRBV6-4 to TRBJ2-7; 7 bases agree with TRBD1. V shed 11 bases and J 5 bases; nucleotides not matched to a gene: 9. CDR3 length: 12 residues. Germline CDR1 reads MRHNA; CDR2 reads SNTAGT. CDR3 region: CAFTDRAHEQYF. The CDR3 DNA is TGTGCCTTCACCGACAGGGCCCACGAGCAGTACTTC.

This clone was seen a handful of times. V is TRBV7-9 and J is TRBJ2-7; 7 nucleotides align to TRBD1. In germline, CDR1 is SEHNR, CDR2 FQNEAQ (reference sequence). Trimming removed 5 bases from V and 2 bases from J; junction bases left unmatched: 15. The CDR3 loop spans 17 amino acids. CDR3 region: CASSDTRYRGGPYEQYF. The CDR3 DNA reads TGTGCCAGCAGCGACACCCGCTACAGGGGCGGACCCTACGAGCAGTACTTC.

The chain links TRBV18 to TRBJ2-4; D ambiguous. This CDR3 has 15 residues. Germline V lookup: CDR1 KGHSH, CDR2 LQKENI. Trimming took 4 bases from V and 5 from J, leaving 15 bases between them. The CDR3 DNA is TGTGCCAGCTCACTGACGTGGGGTGGTCAAAACATTCAGTACTTC. This sequence encodes CASSLTWGGQNIQYF.

Points on this clone: Possible read error: a much larger clone is one base away. The chain uses TRBV11-2 and TRBJ2-2; D not certain. The CDR3 runs 14 residues. Trimming removed 4 bases from V and 0 bases from J, with 6 bases in between. Germline CDR1 SGHAT, CDR2 FQNNGV. CDR3: CASSSQPNTGELFF. In DNA form, the CDR3 reads TGTGCCAGCAGCTCACAGCCGAACACCGGGGAGCTGTTTTTT. Full variable domain (remainder filled in from reference TRBV11-2 and TRBJ2-2): EAGVAQSPRYKIIEKRQSVAFWCNPISGHATLYWYQQILGQGPKLLIQFQNNGVVDDSQLPKDRFSAERLKGVDSTLKIQPAKLEDSAVYLCASSSQPNTGELFFGEGSRLTVL.

In its sample, this clone was seen once. One end of the junction does not line up with germline, which may come from a read error. J is TRBJ2-1 and V is TRBV7-7; D call uncertain. This CDR3 spans 12 amino acids. The V gene's germline CDR1 is SSHAT and CDR2 FNYEAQ (reference sequence). CDR3 sequence reads: CASSFSSNEQFF. CDR3 nucleotide sequence: TGTGCTAGCAGCTTTTCTAGCAATGAGCAGTTCTTC.

The J gene is TRBJ1-2, the V gene TRBV5-4; 11 positions agree with TRBD1. Per germline, CDR1 SGHNT and CDR2 YYREEE (reference sequence). This CDR3 spans 14 amino acids. Losses at the gene ends were 5 bases for V and 12 bases for J; bases not matched to a gene: 12. CDR3 sequence reads: CASRDRGPSAIDTF. The CDR3, as DNA: TGTGCCAGCAGGGACAGGGGGCCTTCCGCCATCGACACCTTC.

The chain employs TRBV4-3 and TRBJ2-2; tentative D call: TRBD2 (5 bases). V lost 0 bases, J lost 4 bases, and 15 bases lay in between. The CDR3 loop spans 17 amino acids. Germline V lookup: CDR1 LGHNA, CDR2 YSLEER. CDR3 sequence (DNA): TGCGCCAGCAGCCAAGAGAGTAAAGGGAGCGGCACCGGGGAGCTGTTTTTT. It is translated as CASSQESKGSGTGELFF.

This sequence joins TRBV10-1 and TRBJ1-6; D is ambiguous. CDR3 length: 14 residues. The V gene lost 4 bases and the J gene lost 6 bases, with 10 bases spanning the gap. CDR1 WNHNN and CDR2 SYGVQD come from the germline V gene (reference sequence). The CDR3 nucleotides read TGCGCCAGCAGTGGACCGGCTGTTAATTCACCCCTCCACTTT. Amino acids: CASSGPAVNSPLHF.

This chain links TRBV29-1 with TRBJ2-1, with 7 bases that match TRBD1. CDR3 length: 13 amino acids. Germline V lookup: CDR1 SQVTM, CDR2 ANQGSEA. The trim removed 7 bases at V and 4 bases at J, leaving 7 bases unmatched. DNA for the CDR3: TGCAGCGCAGAGGGACAGAAATACAATGAGCAGTTCTTC. Amino acid sequence: CSAEGQKYNEQFF.

This clone was recorded at least ten times. The chain joins TRBV4-1 to TRBJ2-7, with D unresolved. The CDR3 contains 14 residues. Germline V gene sequence: CDR1 MGHRA, CDR2 YSYEKL. Trimming cost V 1 base and J 0 bases, with 7 bases left between them. For the CDR3, the DNA is TGCGCCAGCAGCCAAGGCTCGAACTCCTACGAGCAGTACTTC. Its translation is CASSQGSNSYEQYF.

The V gene is TRBV7-2, the J gene TRBJ2-5; D may be TRBD2 (6 bases). In germline, CDR1 is SGHTA, CDR2 FQGNSA. This CDR3 spans 14 amino acids. V was shortened by 5 bases and J by 7 bases, with 17 bases between the two germline ends. The CDR3 protein is CASSQTEGVRTQYF. The DNA of the CDR3 is TGTGCCAGCAGCCAAACGGAGGGAGTACGGACCCAGTACTTC.

This clone showed up just once. The chain employs TRBV19 and TRBJ1-1, with TRBD1 matching over 7 bases. The CDR3 spans 14 residues. The V and J ends lost 5 bases and 5 bases, in that order; junction bases with no gene match: 8. Germline values: CDR1 LNHDA, CDR2 SQIVND (reference sequence). The CDR3 nucleotides read TGTGCCAGTAGTCTTGACAGGGAGAGGACTGAAGCTTTCTTT. Translating gives CASSLDRERTEAFF.

Regarding this clone: The germline gene is not matched at one end of the junction; a read error may be the cause. The J gene is TRBJ1-1, the V gene TRBV18; D is unclear. This CDR3 comprises 14 residues. The V gene's germline CDR1 is KGHSH and CDR2 LQKENI. The CDR3 DNA follows: TGTGCCAGCTCACCACCTCTCAACGGTTTCCCCCAAGTATTT. The encoded protein is CASSPPLNGFPQVF.

The genes are TRBV6-5 and TRBJ2-5; 7 bases fit TRBD1. Gene TRBJ2-7 matches the end of the DNA better, so the J call may be wrong. Germline-derived CDR1 and CDR2 are MNHEY and SVGAGI. The CDR3 has 15 residues. CDR3 in DNA: TGTGCCAGCAGTTCCACCGGGACAGCTCACTACGAGCAGTACTTC. It specifies CASSSTGTAHYEQYF.

This clone was recorded a few times. At the DNA level, this CDR3 is encoded by other sequences in the same sample as well. V and J are TRBV10-3 and TRBJ2-3; 7 positions match TRBD1. V trimming: 2 bases; J trimming: 0 bases; junction bases outside the gene matches: 2. Per germline, CDR1 ENHRY and CDR2 SYGVKD. The CDR3 totals 15 residues. The DNA for the CDR3 is TGTGCCATCAGTGAGCCGGGACAGAGCACAGATACGCAGTATTTT. Translation: CAISEPGQSTDTQYF.

This clone was seen only a few times. V is TRBV7-8 and J is TRBJ1-1; D not certain. CDR1 and CDR2 (germline): SGHVS, FQNEAQ. There are 13 residues in the CDR3. With 5 bases removed from V and 3 bases from J, the gap between germline ends came to 10 bases. CDR3 DNA: TGTGCCAGCAGCGGGCAAGAGTACACTGAAGCTTTCTTT. This gives the protein CASSGQEYTEAFF.

The V gene is TRBV11-3, the J gene TRBJ2-3; D might be TRBD1 (6 bases). CDR3 length: 17 residues. Looked up from germline, CDR1 is SGHNT and CDR2 is YENEEA. V was clipped by 5 bases and J by 3 bases, with 21 bases between them. CDR3 region: CASSPTSGEEATDTQYF. DNA of the CDR3: TGTGCCAGCAGCCCAACCTCAGGGGAAGAAGCAACAGATACGCAGTATTTT. The entire variable domain, with the rest obtained from reference TRBV11-3 and TRBJ2-3, is as follows: EAGVVQSPRYKIIEKKQPVAFWCNPISGHNTLYWYLQNLGQGPELLIRYENEEAVDDSQLPKDRFSAERLKGVDSTLKIQPAELGDSAVYLCASSPTSGEEATDTQYFGPGTRLTVL.

This clone was picked up one time. This chain joins TRBV5-1 and TRBJ1-1; 7 bases match TRBD1. The length of the CDR3 is 11 residues. After removal of 8 bases from V and 8 bases from J, the junction contained 6 bases not matched to a gene. Germline loops: CDR1 SGHRS, CDR2 YFSETQ. The CDR3 DNA reads as TGCGCCAGTCGGGACAGCGTAGAAGCTTTCTTT. This gives the protein CASRDSVEAFF. Full variable domain (outside the CDR3, taken from reference TRBV5-1 and TRBJ1-1): KAGVTQTPRYLIKTRGQQVTLSCSPISGHRSVSWYQQTPGQGLQFLFEYFSETQRNKGNFPGRFSGRQFSNSRSEMNVSTLELGDSALYLCASRDSVEAFFGQGTRLTVV.

This clone has only a few counts. The chain links TRBV2 to TRBJ2-1; the D is unclear. Trimming removed 6 bases at V and 7 bases at J, with 10 bases between. Germline lookup yields CDR1 SNHLY and CDR2 FYNNEI. This CDR3 spans 12 amino acids. Here the CDR3 DNA reads TGTGCCAGCAGCCCTCAGTTGAATGAGCAGTTCTTC. It is translated as CASSPQLNEQFF.

This clone was recorded many times. The gene calls are TRBV5-1 and TRBJ2-5, with a possible D match to TRBD2 (6 bases). The CDR3 runs to 17 residues. The V end lost 4 bases, the J end lost 2 bases, and 21 bases lay between the germline ends. Germline loops: CDR1 SGHRS, CDR2 YFSETQ. The CDR3 bases are TGCGCCAGCAGCCCCTCGGTGGTAGCGGATTCACAAGAGACCCAGTACTTC. This sequence encodes CASSPSVVADSQETQYF.

This chain joins TRBV9 and TRBJ2-3; D call uncertain. Per germline, CDR1 SGDLS and CDR2 YYNGEE. The CDR3 sequence is 13 residues long. The V end lost 2 bases, the J end lost 2 bases, and 6 bases lay between the germline ends. CDR3 sequence: CASSVRPTDTQYF. The CDR3 DNA reads as TGTGCCAGCAGCGTCCGACCCACAGATACGCAGTATTTT.

J is TRBJ1-1 and V is TRBV29-1; TRBD1 aligns across 7 bases. The CDR3 covers 14 residues. Germline V gene lookup returns CDR1 SQVTM and CDR2 ANQGSEA. With 7 bases clipped from V and 0 bases from J, the junction kept 8 bases outside the gene matches. The CDR3 is CSGRQGGVNTEAFF. The CDR3 DNA is TGCAGCGGGCGACAGGGTGGGGTGAACACTGAAGCTTTCTTT.